This T cell receptor beta chain comes out of a study of shared clonotypes between healthy human individuals. Study-wide results and limits: Compared with clonotypes that all four donors shared, non-shared clonotypes had lower generation probabilities. Larger richness was generally estimated for naive than memory subsets. Shared across a handful of donors were roughly 5% of the naive CD4 clonotypes.

Comments on this clone: Its antigen is currently unknown.

Trimming cost V 4 bases and J 0 bases, with 7 bases left between them. This CDR3 is 14 amino acids long. Germline V CDR1 and CDR2: ENHRY, SYGVKD. Around 32,000 T cell genomes, or approximately 190 ng DNA, went into the sorted-subset replicate PCRs. This table comes from immunoSEQ multiplex PCR, and its TCRdb copy is limited to in-frame clones, with some not included. This repertoire shows about 1.5 million clones, 95% to 99% found once; its top ten account for around 0.47%. This clonotype was obtained from a man younger than 45 in good health. J is TRBJ2-1 and V is TRBV10-3; D unresolved. The sample comprised naive CD4+ T cells sorted from blood. Subset here: CD45RA+ positively selected. CDR3 amino acids: CAISGLSSYNEQFF. In DNA form, the CDR3 reads TGTGCCATCAGTGGCTTAAGCTCCTACAATGAGCAGTTCTTC.